The 20 T cell receptor beta chains below all came from one sample that was sequenced in a study of T cell repertoires in cytomegalovirus infection (dated by TCRdb to the late 2010s). These reads were obtained on an Illumina HiSeq 1500. TCRdb applied fastp at Q25 and MiXCR to the public reads, then kept only in-frame beta chains. Every CDR3 protein is listed once, alongside the most common genes and DNA of its rows. The sample contains roughly 51,000 distinct CDR3 sequences, around a fifth of them found a single time. The ten most abundant clones make up more than 25% of the sample. These receptors lack a known antigen. The treatment or condition label, read with the paper, signifies: in vitro stimulation with specific CMV peptide epitopes to enrich CMV-specific T cells. The sequenced sample was CD8+ T cells from cultured PBMCs, obtained from culture after CMV antigen stimulation. All receptors derive from a human donor in good health (CMV status not recorded). Some clones in this sample may be carry-over from other donors' samples.

This clonotype was seen a few times. The rearrangement joins TRBV7-8 to TRBJ2-2; D remains ambiguous. Germline lookup yields CDR1 SGHVS and CDR2 FQNEAQ. The CDR3 contains 15 residues. V was trimmed by 5 bases and J by 7 bases, leaving 17 bases between them. CDR3 in DNA: TGTGCCAGCAGCCCGTTTAGTGGGCCGGACGGGGAGCTGTTTTTT. Its protein is CASSPFSGPDGELFF.

The chain links TRBV12-3 or TRBV12-4 to TRBJ2-2; D perhaps matches TRBD1 (6 bases). This CDR3 comprises 16 residues. V lost 5 bases and J lost 5, with 18 bases in between. Here the CDR3 reads CASSPEGEIETGELFF. As DNA, the CDR3 is TGTGCCAGCAGTCCCGAGGGGGAGATCGAAACCGGGGAGCTGTTTTTT.

The genes are TRBV12-3 or TRBV12-4 and TRBJ2-7; the D call may be TRBD1 or TRBD2 (6 bases each). With 6 bases removed from V and 2 bases from J, the gap between germline ends came to 20 bases. The CDR3 is 16 amino acids. CDR3 region: CASSLYGGQGTYEQYF. In nucleotides, the CDR3 is TGTGCCAGCAGCCTTTACGGAGGGCAGGGGACCTACGAGCAGTACTTC.

The V gene is TRBV19, the J gene TRBJ1-1; D unclear. The ends were cut back, 7 bases at V and 1 base at J, with 10 bases in the middle. CDR3 length: 13 amino acids. Germline loops: CDR1 LNHDA, CDR2 SQIVND (reference sequence). The CDR3 DNA sequence: TGTGCCAGTACTAGTCAGAGGAACACTGAAGCTTTCTTT. This gives the protein CASTSQRNTEAFF.

This clonotype appeared a few times. The chain has TRBV7-2 and TRBJ2-7; unclear D gene. Trimming stripped 4 bases from V and 2 bases from J, with 3 bases between. Germline CDR1 reads SGHTA; CDR2 reads FQGNSA. This CDR3 is 11 amino acids long. CDR3 amino acids: CASSSPYEQYF. In DNA form, the CDR3 reads TGTGCCAGCAGCTCACCCTACGAGCAGTACTTC.

This clonotype was recorded at least ten times. The chain couples TRBV28 to TRBJ2-4, with D perhaps matching TRBD2 (5 bases). The CDR3 is made up of 11 amino acids. The ends were cut back, 6 bases at V and 13 bases at J, with 13 bases in the middle. Germline V gene lookup returns CDR1 MDHEN and CDR2 SYDVKM. The CDR3 DNA sequence: TGTGCCAGCAGGGGTCCGACTAACCAGTACTTC. This encodes CASRGPTNQYF.

This clonotype was counted once. CDR3 sequence (DNA): TGTGCCAGCAGCGTAGATCCGATGGGGGGGCCGTACATTCAGTACTTC. As protein: CASSVDPMGGPYIQYF. This chain connects TRBV9 to TRBJ2-4; maybe TRBD2 (7 bases). Germline CDR1 and CDR2: SGDLS and YYNGEE. With 0 bases removed from V and 8 bases from J, the gap between germline ends came to 18 bases. This CDR3 comprises 16 residues.

Many counts were recorded for this clonotype. CDR3 residues: CASSEPRWVSPAGELFF. The CDR3, as DNA: TGTGCCAGCAGTGAACCGCGGTGGGTCTCCCCGGCCGGGGAGCTGTTTTTT. This chain links TRBV6-1 with TRBJ2-2; D is uncertain. Germline CDR1 and CDR2: MNHNS and SASEGT. The CDR3 covers 17 residues. V was trimmed by 2 bases and J by 6 bases, leaving 19 bases between them.

The gene calls are TRBV9 and TRBJ2-1, with 11 bases fitting TRBD2. Germline-derived CDR1 and CDR2 are SGDLS and YYNGEE. With V trimmed by 3 bases and J by 3 bases, 2 bases remained unmatched. CDR3 size: 15 residues. The chain's CDR3 is CASSEGTSGYNEQFF. CDR3 bases: TGTGCCAGCAGCGAGGGGACTAGCGGCTACAATGAGCAGTTCTTC.

This clonotype was detected a few times. This chain uses TRBV7-3 with TRBJ2-1; 7 nucleotides agree with TRBD2. CDR3 length: 12 residues. Germline values: CDR1 SGHTA, CDR2 FQGTGA. V shed 4 bases, J shed 6 bases, and the junction held 0 bases outside the gene matches. CDR3 bases: TGTGCCAGCAGCTCGGGAGGCAATGAGCAGTTCTTC. It codes for CASSSGGNEQFF.

J is TRBJ1-1 and V is TRBV6-2 or TRBV6-3; TRBD1 aligns across 10 bases. Germline-derived CDR1 and CDR2 are MNHEY and SVGEGT. Unmatched junction bases numbered 3, after V lost 1 base and J lost 4 bases. CDR3 length: 15 residues. This CDR3 is CASSYWTGGGTEAFF. Written as DNA, the CDR3 is TGTGCCAGCAGTTACTGGACAGGGGGTGGCACTGAAGCTTTCTTT.

The chain has TRBV7-6 and TRBJ2-1, with TRBD1 matching over 11 bases. Trimming cost V 5 bases and J 9 bases; bases outside gene matches: 15. This CDR3 spans 17 amino acids. CDR1 is SGHVS, CDR2 FNYEAQ, per germline. CDR3 sequence (DNA): TGTGCCAGCAGCCCCGCCCGGCGGGGACAGGGGGTAGGTGAGCAGTTCTTC. Encoded protein: CASSPARRGQGVGEQFF.

The sample holds a few counts of this clonotype. This chain links TRBV20-1 with TRBJ2-1; D might be TRBD2 (5 bases). V gave up 7 bases and J gave up 3 bases, with 13 bases separating them. This CDR3 spans 13 amino acids. From germline, CDR1 is DFQATT and CDR2 SNEGSKA (reference sequence). The CDR3 loop is CSVGLIYYNEQFF. CDR3 nucleotide sequence: TGCAGTGTAGGACTCATCTACTACAATGAGCAGTTCTTC.

The rearrangement uses TRBV20-1 and TRBJ1-5, with 12 bases fitting TRBD1. The CDR3 sequence is 16 residues long. Trimming cost V 5 bases and J 2 bases; bases outside gene matches: 7. CDR1 DFQATT and CDR2 SNEGSKA come from the germline V gene (reference sequence). The CDR3 protein is CSAPGQGASRNQPQHF. The CDR3 region has the DNA TGCAGTGCTCCGGGACAGGGGGCCTCTCGCAATCAGCCCCAGCATTTT.

This clonotype was found a few times. The CDR3 DNA reads as TGTGCCACCAGCGATAGGACAGGTTCCTACGAGCAGTACTTC. Its translation: CATSDRTGSYEQYF. The V call is TRBV15, the J call TRBJ2-7, with 7 bases fitting TRBD1. V shed 5 bases, J shed 1 base, and the junction held 5 bases outside the gene matches. Per germline, CDR1 LNHNV and CDR2 YYDKDF (reference sequence). The CDR3 covers 14 residues.

This clonotype was counted at least ten times. V usage is TRBV7-2 and J usage is TRBJ1-5; the D is unclear. Germline values: CDR1 SGHTA, CDR2 FQGNSA. V was clipped by 5 bases and J by 4 bases, with 15 bases between them. The CDR3 sequence is 15 residues long. The DNA for the CDR3 is TGTGCCAGCAGCCTCGACCTGGATTGGAATCAGCCCCAGCATTTT. Translating it yields CASSLDLDWNQPQHF.

The rearrangement uses TRBV27 and TRBJ1-2, with 7 nucleotides matching TRBD1. Trimming took 0 bases from V and 4 from J; bases not matched to a gene: 5. CDR3 length: 15 residues. Per germline, CDR1 MNHEY and CDR2 SMNVEV (reference sequence). The CDR3 sequence is CASSLSSGGFYGYTF. In nucleotides, the CDR3 is TGTGCCAGCAGTTTATCTTCAGGGGGATTCTATGGCTACACCTTC.

The chain carries TRBV6-2 or TRBV6-3 and TRBJ2-3; D might be TRBD1 (5 bases). V lost 10 bases and J lost 2, with 10 bases in between. The CDR3 is made up of 12 amino acids. Germline CDR1 is MNHEY and CDR2 is SVGEGT. The CDR3 is CATRQPTDTQYF. The CDR3 DNA sequence: TGTGCCACCCGACAGCCCACAGATACGCAGTATTTT.

The chain combines TRBV10-2 with TRBJ2-1; D unclear. The CDR3 consists of 12 residues. Trimming removed 6 bases at V and 10 bases at J, with 13 bases between. Germline loops: CDR1 WSHSY, CDR2 SAAADI. The CDR3 region is CASSKNPREQFF. For the CDR3, the DNA is TGCGCCAGCAGCAAAAACCCGAGGGAGCAGTTCTTC.

This clonotype was recorded a few times. V and J are TRBV3-1 and TRBJ1-1, with no clear D. V was clipped by 8 bases and J by 4 bases, with 8 bases between them. The CDR3 is made up of 11 amino acids. Germline V lookup: CDR1 LGHDT, CDR2 YNNKEL (reference sequence). CDR3 region: CASEEGTEAFF. Written as DNA, the CDR3 is TGTGCCAGCGAAGAGGGCACTGAAGCTTTCTTT.